These 3 T cell receptor beta chains were all obtained from the same sample, sequenced in a study of cytomegalovirus exposure and HLA in healthy donors. Primers: 60 Vbeta forward and 13 Jbeta reverse. Libraries were prepared by immunoSEQ multiplex PCR; TCRdb keeps only in-frame clonotypes and omits some of them. The table lists about 170,000 clones, roughly 79% of them singletons. The sample comprised PBMCs. The source is a woman in her twenties or thirties in good health and CMV-seropositive.

V and J are TRBV10-1 and TRBJ1-3, with 7 bases aligning to TRBD1. CDR1 and CDR2 from the germline V gene are WNHNN and SYGVQD (reference sequence). This CDR3 region has 13 residues. V lost 5 bases and J lost 4; bases outside the gene matches: 2. This chain's CDR3 is CASSLDRGNTIYF. The CDR3 DNA reads as TGCGCCAGCAGTTTGGACAGGGGAAACACCATATATTTT.

This clone was detected only once. The CDR3 spells CASSPGTGKGQYF. CDR3 sequence (DNA): TGTGCCAGCAGCCCCGGGACAGGGAAGGGGCAGTATTTT. The chain combines TRBV6-6 with TRBJ2-3; TRBD1 agrees at 9 bases. CDR3 length: 13 amino acids. The junction had 9 bases not matched to a gene; V was cut back by 6 bases and J by 11 bases. CDR1 MNHNY and CDR2 SVGAGI come from the germline V gene (reference sequence).

This chain uses TRBV6-5 with TRBJ2-5, with D unclear. CDR1 and CDR2 from the germline V gene are MNHEY and SVGAGI. This CDR3 spans 14 amino acids. V dropped 0 bases and J dropped 5 bases, with 10 bases sitting between them. The CDR3 spells CASSYSGSSETQYF. The CDR3 coding sequence is TGTGCCAGCAGTTACTCGGGCAGCTCGGAGACCCAGTACTTC.